This T cell receptor (beta chain) appears in the sequencing data of a study of blood T cell repertoires in COVID-19. Across the whole study: PBMCs, B-cell-depleted T cells, or T cells provided the cDNA or gDNA that made up the material.

The CDR3 has 14 residues. V was clipped by 7 bases and J by 4 bases, with 17 bases between them. Germline-derived CDR1 and CDR2 are SGHRS and YFSETQ. Sequenced by immunoSEQ multiplex PCR; TCRdb stores in-frame clones only, minus some. The sample has 210,000 or so clones, more than 80% seen once. The chain employs TRBV5-1 and TRBJ1-1; weak D call: TRBD1 (6 bases). The sequence came from a man aged 25-45 years with COVID-19, enrolled during active disease. Material for sequencing was peripheral blood. The CDR3 sequence: CASHSWGPGTEAFF. In DNA, the CDR3 is TGCGCCAGCCATTCTTGGGGGCCGGGCACTGAAGCTTTCTTT.